Presented here are 29 T cell receptor beta chains from one specimen sequenced in a study of shared clonotypes between healthy human individuals. Only in-frame clones appear in the TCRdb table, and some are missing; sequencing was by immunoSEQ multiplex PCR. This table has some 900,000 clones, 76% appearing once. The sequencing sample was made of memory CD4+ T cells sorted from blood. Stated subset: CD45RA-negative fraction. The source of these receptors is a man aged 18 to 30 in good health.

The chain uses TRBV29-1 and TRBJ1-5; D is perhaps TRBD1 (5 bases). The CDR3 spans 14 residues. Between the trimmed V and J ends, which lost 5 bases and 3 bases, there was a span of 14 bases. The germline V gene encodes CDR1 SQVTM and CDR2 ANQGSEA. The CDR3: CSVLTDSPNQPQHF. As DNA, the CDR3 is TGCAGCGTTTTGACCGACAGCCCCAATCAGCCCCAGCATTTT.

The chain carries TRBV6-9 and TRBJ1-6, with unresolved D. V was pared by 7 bases and J by 2 bases, with 12 bases between. Looked up from germline, CDR1 is MNHGY and CDR2 is SVAAGI. This CDR3 contains 15 residues. This CDR3 reads CASTHGIPYNSPLHF. DNA for the CDR3: TGTGCCAGCACTCACGGGATCCCCTATAATTCACCCCTCCACTTT.

This sequence joins TRBV2 and TRBJ2-1; 13 bases are shared with TRBD2. Germline CDR1 reads SNHLY; CDR2 reads FYNNEI. This CDR3 region has 15 residues. Losses at the gene ends were 6 bases for V and 4 bases for J; bases not matched to a gene: 3. CDR3 bases: TGTGCCAGCAGAAAGACTAGCGGGGGGTACAATGAGCAGTTCTTC. Protein: CASRKTSGGYNEQFF.

This sequence joins TRBV7-8 and TRBJ1-5; 9 bases line up with TRBD1. In germline, CDR1 is SGHVS, CDR2 FQNEAQ. V trimming: 5 bases; J trimming: 9 bases; junction bases outside the gene matches: 8. The CDR3 loop spans 14 amino acids. The CDR3 bases are TGTGCCAGCAGCCAAGGACAGGGGCTCGTGCCCCAGCATTTT. It is translated as CASSQGQGLVPQHF. Combining the CDR3 with reference TRBV7-8 and TRBJ1-5 gives the whole variable domain GAGVSQSPRYKVAKRGQDVALRCDPISGHVSLFWYQQALGQGPEFLTYFQNEAQLDKSGLPSDRFFAERPEGSVSTLKIQRTQQEDSAVYLCASSQGQGLVPQHFGDGTRLSIL.

V gene TRBV6-5 combines with J gene TRBJ2-7; D possibly corresponds to TRBD1 (7 bases). Germline CDR1 and CDR2: MNHEY and SVGAGI. V lost 4 bases, J lost 4 bases, and 14 bases lay in between. This CDR3 contains 14 residues. CDR3 nucleotide sequence: TGTGCCAGCAGTTTCGGCAGGGGGGCGTACGAGCAGTACTTC. It is translated as CASSFGRGAYEQYF.

Regarding this clone: A far larger clone is a single base away, which makes a read error likely. The chain links TRBV11-2 to TRBJ1-1, with TRBD1 identical over 9 bases. This CDR3 spans 14 amino acids. Trimming took 4 bases from V and 1 from J; bases not matched to a gene: 1. Per germline, CDR1 SGHAT and CDR2 FQNNGV. CDR3 bases: TGTGCCAGCAGCTGGGGACAGGGGAACACTGAAGCTTTCTTT. It codes for CASSWGQGNTEAFF.

This clone was seen only once. The chain combines TRBV6-5 with TRBJ2-1, with 12 bases fitting TRBD2. Trimming cost V 5 bases and J 4 bases; bases outside gene matches: 3. CDR1 and CDR2 (germline): MNHEY, SVGAGI. The length of the CDR3 is 15 residues. The DNA for the CDR3 is TGTGCCAGCAGTCCTAGCGGGGGGGGTTACAATGAGCAGTTCTTC. Protein sequence: CASSPSGGGYNEQFF.

This chain links TRBV11-3 with TRBJ2-1, with a tentative D call TRBD1 (5 bases). The CDR3 consists of 14 residues. V was cut by 6 bases and J by 2 bases, with 11 bases left in between. Looked up from germline, CDR1 is SGHNT and CDR2 is YENEEA. CDR3 sequence (DNA): TGTGCCAGCAGTAGGCAGGGTCCCTACAATGAGCAGTTCTTC. Amino acids: CASSRQGPYNEQFF.

This clone has more than one count but fewer than ten. The V call is TRBV5-6, the J call TRBJ2-7; 8 bases are a match to TRBD2. The J segment lost 4 bases and the V segment lost 0 bases, leaving 15 bases of the junction unmatched. This CDR3 is 18 amino acids long. Germline V gene lookup returns CDR1 SGHDT and CDR2 YYEEEE. The CDR3 reads CASSLVGSGIQETYEQYF. In nucleotides, the CDR3 is TGTGCCAGCAGCTTGGTGGGTAGCGGGATACAAGAAACATACGAGCAGTACTTC.

This clone came up a few times. Its ends do not fully match the called genes, so a read error is possible. This chain links TRBV7-7 with TRBJ2-1; 9 nucleotides agree with TRBD1. The length of the CDR3 is 15 residues. Germline values: CDR1 SSHAT, CDR2 FNYEAQ (reference sequence). CDR3 coding DNA: TGTGCTAGCAGCGCCGGGACAGGGTGGAACAATGAGCAGTTCTTC. Translation gives CASSAGTGWNNEQFF.

CDR3 in amino acids: CASSPQDETQYF. The DNA of the CDR3 is TGTGCCAGCAGCCCCCAGGACGAGACCCAGTACTTC. The chain carries TRBV9 and TRBJ2-5; no clear D. V lost 4 bases and J lost 5, with 9 bases in between. Germline CDR1 is SGDLS and CDR2 is YYNGEE. The CDR3 totals 12 residues.

The chain combines TRBV10-3 with TRBJ2-7; D unresolved. The CDR3 runs 16 residues. Per germline, CDR1 ENHRY and CDR2 SYGVKD. V shed 0 bases and J shed 0 bases, with 12 bases lying between them. The CDR3: CAISESKGQNSYEQYF. The CDR3 DNA sequence: TGTGCCATCAGTGAGTCGAAAGGGCAGAACTCCTACGAGCAGTACTTC.

The table lists this clone with a few counts. The rearrangement links TRBV12-5 to TRBJ2-1; TRBD2 agrees at 8 bases. Trimming took 5 bases from V and 6 from J; bases not matched to a gene: 6. Per the germline V gene, CDR1 is LGHNT and CDR2 is FRNRAP. The CDR3 is made up of 14 amino acids. The CDR3: CASGIAGPSNEQFF. The CDR3 coding sequence is TGTGCTAGTGGTATAGCGGGGCCCTCCAATGAGCAGTTCTTC.

The chain links TRBV7-2 to TRBJ2-1; TRBD2 aligns across 12 bases. This CDR3 is built from 17 residues. Germline CDR1 and CDR2: SGHTA and FQGNSA. Germline trimming cut 5 bases from V and 2 bases from J; bases unmatched to any gene: 7. CDR3 sequence reads: CASSARLAGAPYNEQFF. In nucleotides, the CDR3 is TGTGCCAGCAGCGCGAGACTAGCGGGAGCCCCCTACAATGAGCAGTTCTTC.

This chain uses TRBV28 with TRBJ1-6; D gene ambiguous. Trimming took 2 bases from V and 9 from J, leaving 14 bases between them. The CDR3 loop spans 15 amino acids. In germline, CDR1 is MDHEN, CDR2 SYDVKM. CDR3 amino acids: CASSLDGDTGSPLHF. The CDR3 DNA sequence: TGTGCCAGCAGTTTAGACGGGGATACGGGTTCACCCCTCCACTTT.

The V gene is TRBV2, the J gene TRBJ2-1, with D possibly called TRBD1 or TRBD2 (5 bases each). The CDR3 runs to 14 residues. The germline V gene encodes CDR1 SNHLY and CDR2 FYNNEI. V was clipped by 10 bases and J by 0 bases, with 13 bases between them. The CDR3, as DNA: TGTGCCACCCAAGGGGAGAGCTCCTACAATGAGCAGTTCTTC. Amino acids: CATQGESSYNEQFF.

This sequence joins TRBV28 and TRBJ1-5; D ambiguous. This CDR3 contains 12 residues. Germline assignment: CDR1 MDHEN and CDR2 SYDVKM. Trimming pared 5 bases from V and 6 bases from J, leaving 8 bases between. CDR3 protein: CASSLLIQPQHF. DNA for the CDR3: TGTGCCAGCAGTCTCCTTATTCAGCCCCAGCATTTT. The full variable domain, completed using reference TRBV28 and TRBJ1-5, is DVKVTQSSRYLVKRTGEKVFLECVQDMDHENMFWYRQDPGLGLRLIYFSYDVKMKEKGDIPEGYSVSREKKERFSLILESASTNQTSMYLCASSLLIQPQHFGDGTRLSIL.

This sequence joins TRBV19 and TRBJ1-4; 8 nucleotides match TRBD1. This CDR3 is built from 17 residues. Germline V CDR1 and CDR2: LNHDA, SQIVND (reference sequence). V shed 5 bases, J shed 2 bases, and the junction held 10 bases outside the gene matches. The CDR3 reads CASSPFQGAVTNEKLFF. CDR3 nucleotides: TGTGCCAGTAGTCCATTCCAGGGGGCTGTTACTAATGAAAAACTGTTTTTT.

The gene calls are TRBV5-1 and TRBJ2-7; the match to TRBD1 covers 9 bases. V lost 4 bases and J lost 6; bases outside the gene matches: 2. The CDR3 consists of 12 residues. CDR1 and CDR2 (germline): SGHRS, YFSETQ. CDR3 coding DNA: TGCGCCAGCAGCCAGACAGGGGGCGAGCAGTACTTC. Translation gives CASSQTGGEQYF. The full variable domain, its missing parts supplied by reference TRBV5-1 and TRBJ2-7, is KAGVTQTPRYLIKTRGQQVTLSCSPISGHRSVSWYQQTPGQGLQFLFEYFSETQRNKGNFPGRFSGRQFSNSRSEMNVSTLELGDSALYLCASSQTGGEQYFGPGTRLTVT.

The chain combines TRBV5-1 with TRBJ1-1, with 7 bases matching TRBD1. Trimming removed 2 bases from V and 7 bases from J; junction bases left unmatched: 8. Germline CDR1 reads SGHRS; CDR2 reads YFSETQ. This CDR3 spans 14 amino acids. For the CDR3, the DNA is TGCGCCAGCAGCTTAATCTTGGGGGACAGTGAAGCTTTCTTT. Amino acid sequence: CASSLILGDSEAFF.

Comment on this clone: This may come from a read error, since a much larger clone is one base off. The chain carries TRBV5-1 and TRBJ2-1; D unclear. Germline V gene sequence: CDR1 SGHRS, CDR2 YFSETQ. The CDR3 is 13 amino acids. This CDR3 reads CTSSPQLFNEQFF. CDR3 bases: TGCACCAGCAGCCCCCAATTGTTCAATGAGCAGTTCTTC.

The chain employs TRBV9 and TRBJ1-1, with unresolved D. The CDR3 has 15 amino acids. CDR1 and CDR2 (germline): SGDLS, YYNGEE. V was shortened by 2 bases and J by 4 bases, with 15 bases between the two germline ends. CDR3 DNA sequence: TGTGCCAGCAGCGTCCCCCATGGAGGCGGCACTGAAGCTTTCTTT. Amino acids: CASSVPHGGGTEAFF.

J is TRBJ1-1 and V is TRBV18, with D possibly TRBD1 on 5 matching bases. The CDR3 totals 16 residues. Per the germline V gene, CDR1 is KGHSH and CDR2 is LQKENI. V lost 0 bases and J 6 bases, leaving 17 bases between the germline ends. DNA for the CDR3: TGTGCCAGCTCACCACCCAGGGCGGTGAGTAGTGCTGAAGCTTTCTTT. Translation gives CASSPPRAVSSAEAFF.

This clone was seen at least ten times. The chain has TRBV4-2 and TRBJ1-3, with D possibly TRBD1 on 6 matching bases. The CDR3 extends over 15 amino acids. V lost 1 base, J lost 0 bases, and 7 bases lay in between. Per the germline V gene, CDR1 is LGHNA and CDR2 is YNFKEQ. The CDR3 DNA reads TGTGCCAGCAGCCAAGCGGACAGCTCTGGAAACACCATATATTTT. Translating gives CASSQADSSGNTIYF.

The chain carries TRBV10-2 and TRBJ2-3, with D hard to call. V was pared by 6 bases and J by 0 bases, with 7 bases between. Germline V lookup: CDR1 WSHSY, CDR2 SAAADI. CDR3 length: 13 residues. Here the CDR3 DNA reads TGCGCCAGCAGGTACACTAGCACAGATACGCAGTATTTT. Encoded protein: CASRYTSTDTQYF.

This clone occurred once. This chain connects TRBV10-3 to TRBJ1-2; 8 bases are a match to TRBD1. This CDR3 has 15 amino acids. Germline values: CDR1 ENHRY, CDR2 SYGVKD. V gave up 9 bases and J gave up 0 bases; unmatched junction bases: 9. The CDR3 sequence: CAIWVGQGANYGYTF. The CDR3 DNA reads as TGTGCCATTTGGGTCGGACAGGGAGCTAACTATGGCTACACCTTC.

The chain links TRBV6-6 to TRBJ1-2; the D gene is possibly TRBD1 (6 bases). The CDR3 extends over 15 amino acids. Germline assignment: CDR1 MNHNY and CDR2 SVGAGI (reference sequence). Trimming left V 5 bases short and J 0 bases short, with 13 bases between. CDR3 DNA: TGTGCCAGCAGTGGGGGCAGGCCCTCTAACTATGGCTACACCTTC. Protein: CASSGGRPSNYGYTF.

The chain employs TRBV10-3 and TRBJ2-2, with TRBD1 matching over 9 bases. From germline, CDR1 is ENHRY and CDR2 SYGVKD. The V segment lost 3 bases and the J segment 4 bases; nucleotides outside the gene matches: 3. CDR3 length: 15 amino acids. The chain's CDR3 is CAISDLGQGTGELFF. The CDR3 DNA reads as TGTGCCATCAGTGATTTGGGACAGGGCACCGGGGAGCTGTTTTTT.

This sequence joins TRBV2 and TRBJ1-4; maybe TRBD1 (5 bases). The germline V gene has CDR1 SNHLY and CDR2 FYNNEI. CDR3 size: 11 residues. CDR3 sequence (DNA): TGTGGGGGGGCAACTAATGAAAAACTGTTTTTT. This gives the protein CGGATNEKLFF.